Shown below are 18 T cell receptor beta chains from a single sample sequenced in a study of T cell responses to AZD1222 COVID-19 vaccine. Measured with immunoSEQ multiplex PCR; TCRdb has only the in-frame clones, and not every one. Of 130,000 or so clones detected, over 90% appear once; the ten largest clones hold 5.5% to 8%. The sample consisted of peripheral blood, taken on day 0 of AZD1222 vaccination. The receptor set was obtained from an adult in good health.

The CDR3, as DNA: TGTGCCAGCAGCAAAGCGCAAACCGGTGGCTACACCTTC. The encoded protein is CASSKAQTGGYTF. The chain couples TRBV21-1 to TRBJ1-2. TRBV21-1 is tagged as a pseudogene. The CDR3 spans 13 residues.

The chain links TRBV5-4 to TRBJ1-2; D gene ambiguous. The CDR3 length is 15 residues. V was clipped by 2 bases and J by 1 base, with 12 bases between them. Germline loops: CDR1 SGHNT, CDR2 YYREEE (reference sequence). DNA of the CDR3: TGTGCCAGCAGCTTTGGGAGAGGGAGTAACTATGGCTACACCTTC. Its protein is CASSFGRGSNYGYTF.

The chain links TRBV15 to TRBJ2-7, with TRBD1 matching 7 bases. CDR1 is LNHNV and CDR2 is YYDKDF in the germline V gene (reference sequence). V was clipped by 3 bases and J by 3 bases; unmatched bases: 2. This CDR3 region has 13 residues. CDR3 in amino acids: CATSSGTVYEQYF. CDR3 DNA: TGTGCCACCAGCAGCGGGACAGTCTACGAGCAGTACTTC.

This chain joins TRBV9 and TRBJ1-6; tentatively, D is TRBD1 (6 bases). The CDR3 runs to 14 residues. With 1 base removed from V and 7 bases from J, the gap between germline ends came to 9 bases. CDR1 is SGDLS, CDR2 YYNGEE, per germline. The CDR3 nucleotides are TGTGCCAGCAGCGTAAGACAGGAAAATTCACCCCTCCACTTT. Protein: CASSVRQENSPLHF.

This sequence joins TRBV6-5 and TRBJ1-2; 7 bases match TRBD1. The germline V gene has CDR1 MNHEY and CDR2 SVGAGI. J gave up 3 bases and V 2 bases, and 6 bases lay outside the gene matches. The CDR3 is 15 residues long. The CDR3, as DNA: TGTGCCAGCAGTTACACGGGACAGAGATACTATGGCTACACCTTC. Translating it yields CASSYTGQRYYGYTF.

The chain recombines TRBV18 with TRBJ1-2; tentative D call: TRBD1 (6 bases). CDR1 is KGHSH and CDR2 is LQKENI in the germline V gene. This CDR3 has 17 amino acids. V lost 0 bases and J 8 bases, leaving 22 bases between the germline ends. The CDR3, as DNA: TGTGCCAGCTCACCACCGGGACAAGGCAACTCGGGGGACGGCTACACCTTC. Protein product: CASSPPGQGNSGDGYTF.

J is TRBJ1-2 and V is TRBV6-2 or TRBV6-3; maybe TRBD1 (5 bases). Per germline, CDR1 MNHEY and CDR2 SVGEGT. The CDR3 extends over 15 amino acids. The germline V and J ends were trimmed by 0 bases and 8 bases, with 16 bases remaining between them. This chain's CDR3 is CASSYSNIGGKGYTF. The CDR3 DNA sequence: TGTGCCAGCAGTTACTCGAACATCGGGGGAAAAGGCTACACCTTC.

This rearrangement joins TRBV5-1 to TRBJ1-6, with 7 bases aligning to TRBD1. CDR3 length: 17 amino acids. Looked up from germline, CDR1 is SGHRS and CDR2 is YFSETQ. Trimming removed 3 bases from V and 8 bases from J; junction bases left unmatched: 14. The CDR3 here is CASSSGTGQIPYSPLHF. The DNA for the CDR3 is TGCGCCAGCAGCTCTGGAACGGGACAGATTCCTTATTCACCCCTCCACTTT.

The V gene is TRBV7-6, the J gene TRBJ2-1, with a tentative D call TRBD2 (6 bases). The ends were cut back, 0 bases at V and 2 bases at J, with 14 bases in the middle. The CDR3 sequence is 17 residues long. Germline V gene data show CDR1 as SGHVS and CDR2 as FNYEAQ. CDR3 amino acids: CASSLAEGRLTYNEQFF. For the CDR3, the DNA is TGTGCCAGCAGCTTAGCGGAGGGGAGATTGACCTACAATGAGCAGTTCTTC.

V is TRBV27 and J is TRBJ1-3; maybe TRBD1 (5 bases). The germline gives CDR1 MNHEY, CDR2 SMNVEV (reference sequence). CDR3 size: 15 residues. Deletions cut 6 bases from V and 0 bases from J, with 12 bases between. Written as DNA, the CDR3 is TGTGCCAGCAGGTCAGGGATAAACTCTGGAAACACCATATATTTT. Protein sequence: CASRSGINSGNTIYF.

The chain employs TRBV12-3 or TRBV12-4 and TRBJ2-7; D ambiguous. V gave up 3 bases and J gave up 3 bases, with 6 bases separating them. This CDR3 is built from 12 residues. In DNA, the CDR3 is TGTGCCAGCAGTTTTTGGGGCTACGAGCAGTACTTC. This gives the protein CASSFWGYEQYF.

This clone appeared once. The chain carries TRBV2 and TRBJ2-7; no clear D. The germline V gene encodes CDR1 SNHLY and CDR2 FYNNEI. V dropped 5 bases and J dropped 1 base, with 12 bases sitting between them. The CDR3 runs 14 residues. The CDR3 reads CASSLGRVSYEQYF. The CDR3 region has the DNA TGTGCCAGCAGTCTTGGACGCGTTTCCTACGAGCAGTACTTC.

The rearrangement joins TRBV28 to TRBJ2-7; D remains ambiguous. The CDR3 contains 12 residues. V dropped 5 bases and J dropped 3 bases, with 8 bases sitting between them. CDR1 and CDR2 (germline): MDHEN, SYDVKM. The CDR3 DNA is TGTGCCAGCAGTCATAACAACTACGAGCAGTACTTC. It specifies CASSHNNYEQYF.

This chain uses TRBV9 with TRBJ1-1; D unclear. Between the trimmed V and J ends, which lost 4 bases and 1 base, there was a span of 17 bases. This CDR3 is 16 amino acids long. The germline gives CDR1 SGDLS, CDR2 YYNGEE. This chain's CDR3 is CASSPHSSMGNTEAFF. CDR3 sequence (DNA): TGTGCCAGCAGCCCTCACTCCTCTATGGGGAACACTGAAGCTTTCTTT.

The V call is TRBV12-3 or TRBV12-4, the J call TRBJ1-2; D remains ambiguous. CDR3 length equals 13 residues. Trimming took off 6 bases at V and 3 bases at J, with 11 bases between the two ends. The DNA for the CDR3 is TGTGCCAGCAGCCTTGACGGCCACTATGGCTACACCTTC. Amino acids: CASSLDGHYGYTF.

The chain has TRBV19 and TRBJ1-5; 7 nucleotides align to TRBD1. Germline trimming cut 3 bases from V and 1 base from J; bases unmatched to any gene: 6. This CDR3 region has 16 residues. Germline CDR1 is LNHDA and CDR2 is SQIVND (reference sequence). The CDR3 spells CASSMVRGRSNQPQHF. Written as DNA, the CDR3 is TGTGCCAGTAGTATGGTAAGGGGGCGAAGCAATCAGCCCCAGCATTTT.

The J gene is TRBJ1-2, the V gene TRBV10-2; tentative D call: TRBD1 (6 bases). Germline loops: CDR1 WSHSY, CDR2 SAAADI. The ends were cut back, 0 bases at V and 2 bases at J, with 7 bases in the middle. The CDR3 is 14 amino acids. CDR3 region: CASSESGTNYGYTF. For the CDR3, the DNA is TGCGCCAGCAGTGAGTCTGGGACAAACTATGGCTACACCTTC.

This chain joins TRBV28 and TRBJ1-5, with 8 bases aligning to TRBD1. The germline gives CDR1 MDHEN, CDR2 SYDVKM. Unmatched junction bases numbered 10, after V lost 9 bases and J lost 6 bases. The CDR3 runs to 14 residues. The CDR3 coding sequence is TGTGCCAGTAGGACAGGGAGCTCAGGTCAGCCCCAGCATTTT. Protein product: CASRTGSSGQPQHF.